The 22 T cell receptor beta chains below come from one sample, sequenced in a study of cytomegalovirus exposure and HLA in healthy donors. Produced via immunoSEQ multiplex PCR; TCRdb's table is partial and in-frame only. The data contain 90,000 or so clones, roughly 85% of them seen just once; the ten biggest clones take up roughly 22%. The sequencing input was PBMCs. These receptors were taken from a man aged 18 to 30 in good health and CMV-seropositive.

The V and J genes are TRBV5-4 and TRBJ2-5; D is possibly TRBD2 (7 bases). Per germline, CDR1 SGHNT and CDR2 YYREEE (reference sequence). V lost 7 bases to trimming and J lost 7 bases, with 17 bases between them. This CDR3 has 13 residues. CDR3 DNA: TGTGCCAGCGGGGGGGGCTCTTGGTCGACCCAGTACTTC. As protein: CASGGGSWSTQYF.

The CDR3 loop reads CASSQERVPEQYV. CDR3 coding DNA: TGCGCCAGCAGCCAAGAACGGGTCCCCGAGCAGTACGTC. V usage is TRBV4-1 and J usage is TRBJ2-7; D ambiguous. Deletions cut 0 bases from V and 6 bases from J, with 9 bases between. The germline V gene encodes CDR1 MGHRA and CDR2 YSYEKL. The CDR3 extends over 13 amino acids.

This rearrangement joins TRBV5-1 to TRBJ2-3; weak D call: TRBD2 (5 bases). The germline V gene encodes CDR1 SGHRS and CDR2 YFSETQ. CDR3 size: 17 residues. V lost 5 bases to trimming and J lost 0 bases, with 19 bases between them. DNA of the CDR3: TGCGCCAGCAGGCTCCGTATGGGGTCGGGAAGCACAGATACGCAGTATTTT. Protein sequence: CASRLRMGSGSTDTQYF.

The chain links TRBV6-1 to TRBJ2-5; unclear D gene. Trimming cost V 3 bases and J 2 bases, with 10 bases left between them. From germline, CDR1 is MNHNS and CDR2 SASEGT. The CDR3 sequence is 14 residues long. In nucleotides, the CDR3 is TGTGCCAGCAGTGATGTGGGCAGTCAAGAGACCCAGTACTTC. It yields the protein CASSDVGSQETQYF.

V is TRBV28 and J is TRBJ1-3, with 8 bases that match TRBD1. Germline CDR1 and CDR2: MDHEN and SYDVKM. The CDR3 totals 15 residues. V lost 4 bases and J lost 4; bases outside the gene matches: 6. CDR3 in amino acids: CASSSRTGPGNTIYF. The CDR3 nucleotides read TGTGCCAGCAGTTCCAGGACAGGGCCGGGAAACACCATATATTTT.

The CDR3 nucleotides are TGTGCCAGCACCCGTACAGGGCGGGACAATGAGCAGTTCTTC. Protein product: CASTRTGRDNEQFF. The J gene is TRBJ2-1, the V gene TRBV9, with D possibly matching TRBD1 (6 bases). This CDR3 comprises 14 residues. Germline values: CDR1 SGDLS, CDR2 YYNGEE. V was shortened by 6 bases and J by 5 bases, with 15 bases between the two germline ends. Filled out from reference TRBV9 and TRBJ2-1, the complete variable domain reads DSGVTQTPKHLITATGQRVTLRCSPRSGDLSVYWYQQSLDQGLQFLIQYYNGEERAKGNILERFSAQQFPDLHSELNLSSLELGDSALYFCASTRTGRDNEQFFGPGTRLTVL.

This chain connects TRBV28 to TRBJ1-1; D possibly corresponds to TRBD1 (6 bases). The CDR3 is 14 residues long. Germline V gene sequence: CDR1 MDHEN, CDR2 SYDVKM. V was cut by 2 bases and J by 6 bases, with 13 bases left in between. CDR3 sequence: CASSLAGAYAEAFF. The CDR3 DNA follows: TGTGCCAGCAGTTTAGCGGGGGCTTACGCTGAAGCTTTCTTT.

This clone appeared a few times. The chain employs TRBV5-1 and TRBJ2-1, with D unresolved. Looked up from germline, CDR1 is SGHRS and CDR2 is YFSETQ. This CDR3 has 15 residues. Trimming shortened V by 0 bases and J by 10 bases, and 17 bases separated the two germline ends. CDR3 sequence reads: CASSLAVMRKEEQFF. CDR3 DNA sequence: TGCGCCAGCAGCTTGGCCGTGATGAGGAAGGAGGAGCAGTTCTTC.

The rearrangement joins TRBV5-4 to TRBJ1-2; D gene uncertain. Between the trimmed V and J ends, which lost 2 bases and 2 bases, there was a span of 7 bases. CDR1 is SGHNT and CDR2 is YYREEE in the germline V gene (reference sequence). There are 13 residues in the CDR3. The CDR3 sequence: CASSFDKNYGYTF. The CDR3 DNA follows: TGTGCCAGCAGCTTTGACAAGAACTATGGCTACACCTTC.

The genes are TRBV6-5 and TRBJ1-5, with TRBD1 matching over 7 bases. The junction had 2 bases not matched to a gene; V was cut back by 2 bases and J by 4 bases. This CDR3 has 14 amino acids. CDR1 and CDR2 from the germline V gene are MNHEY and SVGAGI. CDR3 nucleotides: TGTGCCAGCAGTTACAACAGGGGTAATCAGCCCCAGCATTTT. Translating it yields CASSYNRGNQPQHF.

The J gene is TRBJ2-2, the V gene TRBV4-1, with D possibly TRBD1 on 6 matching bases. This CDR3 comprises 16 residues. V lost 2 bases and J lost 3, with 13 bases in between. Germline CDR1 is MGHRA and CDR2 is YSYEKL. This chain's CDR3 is CASSQRPQGYTGELFF. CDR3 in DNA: TGCGCCAGCAGCCAACGCCCCCAGGGGTACACCGGGGAGCTGTTTTTT.

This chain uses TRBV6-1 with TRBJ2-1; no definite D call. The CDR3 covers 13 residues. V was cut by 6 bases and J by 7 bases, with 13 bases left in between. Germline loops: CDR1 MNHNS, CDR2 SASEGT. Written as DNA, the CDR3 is TGTGCCAGCAGGGATATGACTCGGAATGAGCAGTTCTTC. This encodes CASRDMTRNEQFF.

CDR3 bases: TGTGCCAGCAGCAAAGACCGGGACACAACCTACGAGCAGTACGTC. Its protein is CASSKDRDTTYEQYV. This sequence joins TRBV21-1 and TRBJ2-7; TRBD1 reflects the table's D call only, with no check against the DNA. TRBV21-1 is classified as a pseudogene. The CDR3 sequence is 15 residues long.

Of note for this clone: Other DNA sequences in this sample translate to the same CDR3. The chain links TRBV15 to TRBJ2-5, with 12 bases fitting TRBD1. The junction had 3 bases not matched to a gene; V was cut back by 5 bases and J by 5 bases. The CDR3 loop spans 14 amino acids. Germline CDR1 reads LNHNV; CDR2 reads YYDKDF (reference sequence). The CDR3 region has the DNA TGTGCCACCAGCCGGGACAGGGGGCAGGAGACCCAGTACTTC. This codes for CATSRDRGQETQYF.

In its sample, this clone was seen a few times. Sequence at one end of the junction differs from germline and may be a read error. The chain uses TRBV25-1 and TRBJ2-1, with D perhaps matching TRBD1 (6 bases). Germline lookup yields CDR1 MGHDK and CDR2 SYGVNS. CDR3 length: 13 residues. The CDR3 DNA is TGTGCCAGCAGTATCATGGGTGGACAGAGATGGGTCTTC. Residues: CASSIMGGQRWVF.

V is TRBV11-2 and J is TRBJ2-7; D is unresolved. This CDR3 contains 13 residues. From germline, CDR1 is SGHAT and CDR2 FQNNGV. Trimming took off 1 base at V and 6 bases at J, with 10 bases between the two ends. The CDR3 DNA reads TGTGCCAGCAGCTTAGGAGACACCCGCGAGCAGTACTTC. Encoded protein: CASSLGDTREQYF.

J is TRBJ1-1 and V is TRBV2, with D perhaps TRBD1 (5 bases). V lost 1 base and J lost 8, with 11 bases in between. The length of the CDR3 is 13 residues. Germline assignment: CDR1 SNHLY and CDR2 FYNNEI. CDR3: CASSEVRGLEAFF. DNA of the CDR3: TGTGCCAGCAGTGAAGTAAGGGGCCTCGAAGCTTTCTTT. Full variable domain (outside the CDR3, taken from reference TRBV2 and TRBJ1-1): EPEVTQTPSHQVTQMGQEVILRCVPISNHLYFYWYRQILGQKVEFLVSFYNNEISEKSEIFDDQFSVERPDGSNFTLKIRSTKLEDSAMYFCASSEVRGLEAFFGQGTRLTVV.

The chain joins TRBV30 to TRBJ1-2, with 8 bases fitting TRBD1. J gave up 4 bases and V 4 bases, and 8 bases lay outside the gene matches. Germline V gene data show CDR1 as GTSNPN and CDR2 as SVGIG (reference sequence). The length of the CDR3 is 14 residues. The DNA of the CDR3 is TGTGCCTGGAATCGAGGACAGGGCGGCTATGGCTACACCTTC. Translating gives CAWNRGQGGYGYTF. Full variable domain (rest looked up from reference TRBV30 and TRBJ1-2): SQTIHQWPATLVQPVGSPLSLECTVEGTSNPNLYWYRQAAGRGLQLLFYSVGIGQISSEVPQNLSASRPQDRQFILSSKKLLLSDSGFYLCAWNRGQGGYGYTFGSGTRLTVV.

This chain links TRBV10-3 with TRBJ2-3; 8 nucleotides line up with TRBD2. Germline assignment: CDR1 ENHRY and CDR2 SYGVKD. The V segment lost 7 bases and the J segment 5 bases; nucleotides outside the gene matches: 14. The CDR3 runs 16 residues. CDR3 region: CAITPGGSGARDTQYF. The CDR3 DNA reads TGTGCCATCACCCCCGGGGGTAGCGGGGCTCGAGATACGCAGTATTTT.

In DNA form, the CDR3 reads TGTGCCATCACGATACGGGGGGGGGAGACCCAGTACTTC. Its protein product is CAITIRGGETQYF. The J gene is TRBJ2-5, the V gene TRBV6-1, with 8 bases aligning to TRBD2. V shed 10 bases, J shed 5 bases, and the junction held 9 bases outside the gene matches. The CDR3 sequence is 13 residues long. CDR1 is MNHNS, CDR2 SASEGT, per germline.

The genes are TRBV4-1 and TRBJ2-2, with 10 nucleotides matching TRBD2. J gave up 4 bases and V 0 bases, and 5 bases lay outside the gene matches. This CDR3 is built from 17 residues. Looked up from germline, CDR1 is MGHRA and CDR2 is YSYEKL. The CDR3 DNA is TGCGCCAGCAGCCAAGAACTCCAGCGGGGGGGCACCGGGGAGCTGTTTTTT. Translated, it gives CASSQELQRGGTGELFF.

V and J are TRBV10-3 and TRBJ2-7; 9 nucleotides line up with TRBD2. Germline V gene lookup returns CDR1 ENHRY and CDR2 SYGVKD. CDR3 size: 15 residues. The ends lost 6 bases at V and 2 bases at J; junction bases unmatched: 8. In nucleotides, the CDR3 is TGTGCCATCAGGAACCCTGGCGGGAGGGCCTACGAGCAGTACTTC. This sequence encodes CAIRNPGGRAYEQYF.